The present T cell receptor (beta chain) was sequenced within a study of resident and recirculating memory T cells in vitiligo. As for the study in general: No cells were sorted; samples were homogenized just before genomic DNA extraction.

The method was immunoSEQ multiplex PCR; TCRdb's version includes in-frame clones alone and lacks a portion of them. The table lists roughly 80,000 clones, about 92% of them singletons. No change in lesions over the prior 6 months defined stable disease. Findings and limits, study-wide: Different lesions suggested infiltration by different T cell clones.

V gave up 7 bases and J gave up 0 bases, with 16 bases separating them. The CDR3 sequence is 16 residues long. Germline assignment: CDR1 MNHNY and CDR2 SVGAGI (reference sequence). On this clone: Antigen: not known.

Sequencing used blood. The sequence was obtained from a male donor with vitiligo. This rearrangement joins TRBV6-6 to TRBJ1-3, with D maybe TRBD1 (5 bases). The CDR3 DNA is TGTGCCAGCACCCAAGGTGGGGCCTACTCTGGAAACACCATATATTTT. Amino acid sequence: CASTQGGAYSGNTIYF.